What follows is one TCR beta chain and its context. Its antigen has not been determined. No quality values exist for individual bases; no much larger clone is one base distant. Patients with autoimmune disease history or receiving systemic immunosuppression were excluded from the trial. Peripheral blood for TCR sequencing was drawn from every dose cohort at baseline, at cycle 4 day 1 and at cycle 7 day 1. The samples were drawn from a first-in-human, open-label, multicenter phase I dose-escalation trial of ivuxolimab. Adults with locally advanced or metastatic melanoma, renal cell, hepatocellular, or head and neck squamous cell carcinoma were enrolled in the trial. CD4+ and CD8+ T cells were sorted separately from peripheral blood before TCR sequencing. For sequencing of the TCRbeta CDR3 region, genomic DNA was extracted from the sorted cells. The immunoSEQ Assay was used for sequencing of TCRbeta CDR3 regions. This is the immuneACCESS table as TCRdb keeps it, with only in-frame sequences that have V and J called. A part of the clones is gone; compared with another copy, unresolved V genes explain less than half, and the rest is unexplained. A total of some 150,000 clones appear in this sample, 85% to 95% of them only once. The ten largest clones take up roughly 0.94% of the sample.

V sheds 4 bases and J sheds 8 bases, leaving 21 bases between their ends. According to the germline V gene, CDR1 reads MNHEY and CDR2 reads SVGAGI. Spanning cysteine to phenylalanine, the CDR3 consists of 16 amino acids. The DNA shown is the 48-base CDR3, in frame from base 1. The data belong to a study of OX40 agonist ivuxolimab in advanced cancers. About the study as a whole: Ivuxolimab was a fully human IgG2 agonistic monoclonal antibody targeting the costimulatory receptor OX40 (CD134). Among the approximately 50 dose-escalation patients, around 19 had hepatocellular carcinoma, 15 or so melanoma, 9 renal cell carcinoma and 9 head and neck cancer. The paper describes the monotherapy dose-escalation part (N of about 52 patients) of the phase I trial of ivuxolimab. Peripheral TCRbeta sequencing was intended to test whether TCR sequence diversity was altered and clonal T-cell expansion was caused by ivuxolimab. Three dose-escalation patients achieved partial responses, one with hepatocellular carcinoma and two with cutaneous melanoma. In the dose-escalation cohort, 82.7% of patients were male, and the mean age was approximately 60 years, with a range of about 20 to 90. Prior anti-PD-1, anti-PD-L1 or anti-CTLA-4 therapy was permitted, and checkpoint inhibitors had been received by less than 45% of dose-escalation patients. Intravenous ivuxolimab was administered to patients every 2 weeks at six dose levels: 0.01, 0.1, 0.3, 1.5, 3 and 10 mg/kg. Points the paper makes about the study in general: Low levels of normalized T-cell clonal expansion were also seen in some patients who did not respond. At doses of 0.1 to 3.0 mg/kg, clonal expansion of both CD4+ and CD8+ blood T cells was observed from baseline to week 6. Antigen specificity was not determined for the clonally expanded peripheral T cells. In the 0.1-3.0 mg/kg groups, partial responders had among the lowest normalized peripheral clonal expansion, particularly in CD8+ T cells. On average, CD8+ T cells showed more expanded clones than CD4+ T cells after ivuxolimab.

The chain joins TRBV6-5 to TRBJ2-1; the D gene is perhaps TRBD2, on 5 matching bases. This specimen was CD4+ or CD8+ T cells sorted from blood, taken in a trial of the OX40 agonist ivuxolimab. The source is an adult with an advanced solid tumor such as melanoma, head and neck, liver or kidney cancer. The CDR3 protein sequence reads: CASSSPGRAGWDEQFF. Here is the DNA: TGTGCCAGCAGTTCCCCGGGAAGGGCCGGGTGGGATGAGCAGTTCTTC.